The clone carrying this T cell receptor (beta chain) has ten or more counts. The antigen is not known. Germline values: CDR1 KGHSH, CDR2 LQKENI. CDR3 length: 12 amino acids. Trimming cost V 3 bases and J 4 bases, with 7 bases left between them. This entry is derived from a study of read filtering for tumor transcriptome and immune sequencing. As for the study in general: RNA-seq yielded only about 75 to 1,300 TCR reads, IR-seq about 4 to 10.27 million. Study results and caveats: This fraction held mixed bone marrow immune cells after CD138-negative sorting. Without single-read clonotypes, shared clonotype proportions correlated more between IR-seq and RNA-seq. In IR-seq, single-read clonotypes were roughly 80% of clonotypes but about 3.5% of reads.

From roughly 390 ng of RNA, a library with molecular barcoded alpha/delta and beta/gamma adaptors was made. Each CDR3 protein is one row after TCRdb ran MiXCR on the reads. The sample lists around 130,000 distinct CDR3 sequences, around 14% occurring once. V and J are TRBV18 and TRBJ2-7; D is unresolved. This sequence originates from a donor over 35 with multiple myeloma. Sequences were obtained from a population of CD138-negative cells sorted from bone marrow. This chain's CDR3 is CASSPNAYEQYF. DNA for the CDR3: TGTGCCAGCTCACCGAATGCTTACGAGCAGTACTTC.